Included here is one TCR beta chain sequence, with context. This specimen comes from a study of tumor-infiltrating lymphocytes in oesophageal squamous cell carcinoma. The CDR3 runs to 13 residues. Trimming pared 6 bases from V and 4 bases from J, leaving 12 bases between. Germline CDR1 and CDR2: MNHNY and SVGAGI (reference sequence). MiXCR was run by TCRdb on the PCR reads, yielding one entry per CDR3 protein. This table holds roughly 18,000 distinct CDR3 sequences, under 45% found once. The TCR was taken from a male donor with esophageal squamous cell carcinoma. Sequenced: esophageal tumor tissue. This rearrangement joins TRBV6-6 to TRBJ2-5, with D perhaps TRBD1 (6 bases). The CDR3 nucleotides are TGTGCCAGCAGACAGGGTTTTAGAGAGACCCAGTACTTC. Amino acid sequence: CASRQGFRETQYF.